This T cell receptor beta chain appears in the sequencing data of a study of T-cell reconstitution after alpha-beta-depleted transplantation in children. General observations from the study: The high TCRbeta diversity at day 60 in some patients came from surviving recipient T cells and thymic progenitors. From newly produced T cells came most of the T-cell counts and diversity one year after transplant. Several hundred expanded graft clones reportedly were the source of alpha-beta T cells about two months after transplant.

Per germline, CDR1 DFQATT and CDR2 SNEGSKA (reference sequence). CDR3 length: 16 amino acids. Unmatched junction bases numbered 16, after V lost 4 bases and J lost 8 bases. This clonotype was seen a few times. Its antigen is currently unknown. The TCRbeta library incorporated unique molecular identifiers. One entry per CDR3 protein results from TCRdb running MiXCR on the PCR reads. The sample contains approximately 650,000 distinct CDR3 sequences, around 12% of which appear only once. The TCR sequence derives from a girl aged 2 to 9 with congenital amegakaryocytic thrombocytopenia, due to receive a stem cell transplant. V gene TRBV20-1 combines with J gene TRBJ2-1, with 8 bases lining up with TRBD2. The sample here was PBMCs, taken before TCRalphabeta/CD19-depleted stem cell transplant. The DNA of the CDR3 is TGCAGTGCTAACCGACTACGAGCGGGAGTCAGGGATGAGCAGTTCTTC. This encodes CSANRLRAGVRDEQFF.